These 15 T cell receptor beta chains originate from one sample sequenced in a study of T-cell reconstitution after alpha-beta-depleted transplantation in children. Library preparation (for TCRbeta) was performed with unique molecular identifiers. TCRdb itself ran the PCR reads through MiXCR, one entry per CDR3 protein. Of around 94,000 distinct CDR3 sequences listed, roughly 7.1% are singletons. The starting material was PBMCs, obtained before TCRalphabeta/CD19-depleted stem cell transplant. All receptors come from a boy between 2 and 15 years old with acute lymphoblastic leukemia, due to receive a stem cell transplant.

This clonotype was observed a handful of times. The rearrangement links TRBV20-1 to TRBJ2-1, with TRBD1 identical over 7 bases. Germline V CDR1 and CDR2: DFQATT, SNEGSKA (reference sequence). The V gene end was trimmed by 0 bases and the J gene end by 8 bases; junction bases not matched to a gene: 22. The CDR3 covers 19 residues. CDR3 nucleotides: TGCAGTGCTAGAGATGGCCCTCCCGGGACAGAGTATCGGGACGATGAGCAGTTCTTC. It translates to CSARDGPPGTEYRDDEQFF.

This clonotype came up a few times. The rearrangement uses TRBV4-2 and TRBJ1-1, with 11 bases that match TRBD1. The CDR3 runs 16 residues. Germline CDR1 LGHNA, CDR2 YNFKEQ. Unmatched junction bases numbered 7, after V lost 3 bases and J lost 4 bases. The DNA of the CDR3 is TGTGCCAGCAGCCACCCCGGGACAGGGGGGAGCACTGAAGCTTTCTTT. This encodes CASSHPGTGGSTEAFF.

This clonotype showed up just a few times. The V and J genes are TRBV3-1 and TRBJ2-7, with no clear D. Trimming left V 1 base short and J 1 base short, with 2 bases between. Germline V gives CDR1 LGHDT, CDR2 YNNKEL (reference sequence). The CDR3 totals 12 residues. CDR3 sequence (DNA): TGTGCCAGCAGCCAAGTTTCCTACGAGCAGTACTTC. Protein product: CASSQVSYEQYF.

This clonotype was seen more than once but under ten times. V usage is TRBV6-5 and J usage is TRBJ2-7, with TRBD1 matching 9 bases. With V trimmed by 0 bases and J by 3 bases, 6 bases remained unmatched. Germline V gives CDR1 MNHEY, CDR2 SVGAGI. The CDR3 is made up of 16 amino acids. CDR3 sequence (DNA): TGTGCCAGCAGTTACTCGAGGGGACAGGGAGTCTACGAGCAGTACTTC. Its protein is CASSYSRGQGVYEQYF.

This clonotype was picked up many times. V gene TRBV2 combines with J gene TRBJ2-4; possibly TRBD2 for D (5 bases). The CDR3 is made up of 14 amino acids. Trimming left V 5 bases short and J 3 bases short, with 11 bases between. Germline CDR1 is SNHLY and CDR2 is FYNNEI. The CDR3: CASSSGAGKNIQYF. The CDR3, as DNA: TGTGCCAGCAGTTCCGGCGCGGGCAAAAACATTCAGTACTTC.

This clonotype showed up many times. The rearrangement links TRBV2 to TRBJ1-5; tentative D call: TRBD1 (6 bases). The CDR3 spans 16 residues. V dropped 6 bases and J dropped 2 bases, with 17 bases sitting between them. Germline V gene lookup returns CDR1 SNHLY and CDR2 FYNNEI. The CDR3 region has the DNA TGTGCCAGCAGCGCTGACCAAGGGGGGCGCAATCAGCCCCAGCATTTT. Translated, it gives CASSADQGGRNQPQHF. Together with reference TRBV2 and TRBJ1-5, the CDR3 gives the full variable domain: EPEVTQTPSHQVTQMGQEVILRCVPISNHLYFYWYRQILGQKVEFLVSFYNNEISEKSEIFDDQFSVERPDGSNFTLKIRSTKLEDSAMYFCASSADQGGRNQPQHFGDGTRLSIL.

The chain combines TRBV20-1 with TRBJ2-7; TRBD1 might be the D (6 bases). The germline V gene encodes CDR1 DFQATT and CDR2 SNEGSKA (reference sequence). The length of the CDR3 is 15 residues. Trimming stripped 3 bases from V and 5 bases from J, with 20 bases between. This CDR3 is CSARADRPLSHEQYF. CDR3 sequence (DNA): TGCAGTGCTAGGGCCGACAGGCCTCTGTCCCACGAGCAGTACTTC.

The CDR3 is CASSLTSGGMYEQYF. CDR3 nucleotide sequence: TGCGCCAGCAGCTTGACTAGCGGGGGGATGTACGAGCAGTACTTC. V gene TRBV5-1 combines with J gene TRBJ2-7, with 12 positions matching TRBD2. The CDR3 consists of 15 residues. Trimming at V came to 1 base and at J to 4 bases, leaving 3 bases not matched to a gene. Looked up from germline, CDR1 is SGHRS and CDR2 is YFSETQ.

This clonotype has ten or more counts. The chain combines TRBV12-3 or TRBV12-4 with TRBJ2-1; maybe TRBD1 (6 bases). This CDR3 spans 17 amino acids. Trimming removed 3 bases from V and 3 bases from J, with 18 bases in between. In DNA form, the CDR3 reads TGTGCCAGCAGTTTCTTAGACGGCAGGACAGTCTACAATGAGCAGTTCTTC. Encoded protein: CASSFLDGRTVYNEQFF.

This clonotype was picked up many times. This chain joins TRBV12-3 or TRBV12-4 and TRBJ1-1; 8 bases align to TRBD1. The CDR3 sequence is 15 residues long. Trimming cost V 6 bases and J 7 bases; bases outside gene matches: 13. Here the CDR3 DNA reads TGTGCCAGCAGCAAGTCGGACAGGGATTATATTGAAGCTTTCTTT. As protein: CASSKSDRDYIEAFF.

The chain combines TRBV7-8 with TRBJ1-6; D remains unclear. The V end lost 5 bases, the J end lost 8 bases, and 16 bases lay between the germline ends. The length of the CDR3 is 15 residues. Germline values: CDR1 SGHVS, CDR2 FQNEAQ. CDR3 in DNA: TGTGCCAGCAGCCCACGTCCCGGATCTGATTCACCCCTCCACTTT. Amino acid sequence: CASSPRPGSDSPLHF.

This clonotype was seen at least ten times. This chain uses TRBV4-1 with TRBJ2-5; D uncertain. The CDR3 consists of 14 residues. Between the trimmed V and J ends, which lost 0 bases and 7 bases, there was a span of 12 bases. CDR1 is MGHRA, CDR2 YSYEKL, per germline. CDR3 sequence: CASSQDRGERTQYF. The DNA of the CDR3 is TGCGCCAGCAGCCAAGATCGAGGCGAAAGGACCCAGTACTTC.

The CDR3 DNA follows: TGTGCCAGCTGTTTCCGGCAGGGGGCCCTCCCCTCTGGAAACACCATATATTTT. It specifies CASCFRQGALPSGNTIYF. V usage is TRBV6-4 and J usage is TRBJ1-3, with 8 bases identical to TRBD1. V dropped 8 bases and J dropped 0; count of bases not matched to a gene: 15. CDR3 length: 18 amino acids. The germline V gene encodes CDR1 MRHNA and CDR2 SNTAGT.

This rearrangement joins TRBV24-1 to TRBJ2-5, with TRBD2 matching over 12 bases. The CDR3 consists of 14 residues. J was trimmed by 3 bases and V by 5 bases; bases with no gene match: 0. Germline CDR1 KGHDR, CDR2 SFDVKD. For the CDR3, the DNA is TGTGCCACCAGTGCTAGCGGGGGGGAAGAGACCCAGTACTTC. Translated: CATSASGGEETQYF.

The chain carries TRBV2 and TRBJ1-1; the match to TRBD1 covers 8 bases. The CDR3 has 14 residues. The germline gives CDR1 SNHLY, CDR2 FYNNEI. Trimming took 5 bases from V and 2 from J; bases not matched to a gene: 4. The CDR3 sequence is CASSNTGGNTEAFF. CDR3 coding DNA: TGTGCCAGCAGTAACACAGGGGGAAACACTGAAGCTTTCTTT.